A selection of T cell receptor beta chains follows, all from one sample in a study of T cells after yellow fever vaccination. TCRdb fed the 5' RACE reads into MiXCR, producing one record per CDR3 protein. The sample comprises hundreds of thousands of distinct CDR3 sequences, roughly 7.5% of which are singletons, and around 17% rests with the top ten. The input for sequencing was PBMCs, taken about 49 days after the first yellow fever vaccination. The receptors here all came from a man in his late teens or twenties who received the YFV17D yellow fever vaccine. Each CDR3 is given with its conserved first and last residue. Each record gives: clone size, J gene, D gene, V gene, CDR3 DNA, CDR3 protein. The D gene is left open where the match is weak. Only some rows state a clone size, as once, few, many or a class for expanded clones.

few | TRBJ2-7 | . | TRBV11-2 | TGTGCCAGCAGTTACAGCTCAGGGATTTCCTACGAGCAGTACTTC | CASSYSSGISYEQYF
many | TRBJ2-2 | . | TRBV20-1 | TGCAGTGCTAGAGATCGGGTGGACACCGGGGAGCTGTTTTTT | CSARDRVDTGELFF
many | TRBJ2-5 | . | TRBV5-1 | TGCGCCAGCAGCTTGGGGCGGCCCCAAGAGACCCAGTACTTC | CASSLGRPQETQYF
few | TRBJ1-2 | . | TRBV9 | TGTGCCAGCAGCGTATCCCCGGGGAGGGCAGCTAACTATGGCTACACCTTC | CASSVSPGRAANYGYTF
many | TRBJ1-4 | . | TRBV7-9 | TGTGCCAGCAGCTTCACTGACGGGACATGGTCGGAAAAACTGTTTTTT | CASSFTDGTWSEKLFF
many | TRBJ2-1 | . | TRBV20-1 | TGCAGTGCTAGAGACAGGGTAAAACCTAAGAATGAGCAGTTCTTC | CSARDRVKPKNEQFF
many | TRBJ2-2 | TRBD1 | TRBV12-3/TRBV12-4 | TGTGCCAGCAGTCCGGGACAGGTTTACACCGGGGAGCTGTTTTTT | CASSPGQVYTGELFF
many | TRBJ1-1 | . | TRBV11-2 | TGTGCCAGCAGACATACGGGGACTGAAGCTTTCTTT | CASRHTGTEAFF
many | TRBJ1-1 | . | TRBV7-9 | TGTGCCAGCAGCTCACCCCCAGGAGATGAAGCTTTCTTT | CASSSPPGDEAFF
few | TRBJ2-5 | . | TRBV6-1 | TGTGCCAGCAGTGGAGGAACCGGGCTAGTGGAGACCCAGTACTTC | CASSGGTGLVETQYF
few | TRBJ1-6 | TRBD1 | TRBV12-3/TRBV12-4 | TGTGCCAGCAGTTTTTGGGACAGGTTATCACCCCTCCACTTT | CASSFWDRLSPLHF
many | TRBJ2-2 | TRBD2 | TRBV6-1 | TGTGCCAGCAGACTAGCGGGGGGGCCGAGCACCGGGGAGCTGTTTTTT | CASRLAGGPSTGELFF
few | TRBJ2-1 | . | TRBV21-1 | TGTGCCAGCAGCAAAGACCCAGCGCGACTAGCGGGGAAGAGCTCCTACAATGAGCAGTTCTTC | CASSKDPARLAGKSSYNEQFF
many | TRBJ1-4 | TRBD1 | TRBV5-1 | TGCGCCAGCAGCTTTGGACAGGACGGCGAAAAACTGTTTTTT | CASSFGQDGEKLFF
. | TRBJ1-1 | . | TRBV25-1 | TGTGCCAGCAGTGACCCCTACACTGAAGCTTTCTTT | CASSDPYTEAFF
few | TRBJ1-6 | . | TRBV2 | TGTGCCAGCAGTCCGGACAGAACGAATTCACCCCTCCACTTT | CASSPDRTNSPLHF
few | TRBJ2-4 | TRBD2 | TRBV5-4 | TGTGCCAGCAGCTTGGACAGCGGGACTCCAGGAAACATTCAGTACTTC | CASSLDSGTPGNIQYF
few | TRBJ2-3 | TRBD1 | TRBV6-5 | TGTGCCAGCAGTTACTCTCCCGGGACAGGGGGTTACACAGATACGCAGTATTTT | CASSYSPGTGGYTDTQYF
. | TRBJ1-5 | . | TRBV20-1 | TGCAGTGCTCTGGAGGAGCCACATCAGCCCCAGCATTTT | CSALEEPHQPQHF
few | TRBJ1-6 | . | TRBV5-4 | TGTGCCAGCAGCCCCCCGGGGGAAGTCGGATATTCACCCCTCCACTTT | CASSPPGEVGYSPLHF
few | TRBJ2-1 | . | TRBV24-1 | TGTGCCACCAGTGACCCCGGGACCCCCGGGTTGTATGAGCAGTTCTTC | CATSDPGTPGLYEQFF
many | TRBJ2-7 | TRBD2 | TRBV5-6 | TGTGCCAGCGTGGGGAGGGGTAGGTCCGAGCAGTACTTC | CASVGRGRSEQYF
. | TRBJ2-3 | . | TRBV29-1 | TGCAGCGTTGAAAGCAGGGGGGCAGATACGCAGTATTTT | CSVESRGADTQYF
. | TRBJ2-2 | . | TRBV5-1 | TGCGCCAGCAGCTATGCTGCAAACACCGGGGAGCTGTTTTTT | CASSYAANTGELFF
many | TRBJ2-2 | TRBD2 | TRBV5-6 | TGTGCCAGCAGCTTTGGGCTCGGGGTTGCGGGGGAGTCCCGCGGGGAGCTGTTTTTT | CASSFGLGVAGESRGELFF
. | TRBJ2-5 | TRBD2 | TRBV5-8 | TGTGCCAGCAGCCCTGGGACTAGCGGGGCTGAGACCCAGTACTTC | CASSPGTSGAETQYF